The 4 T cell receptor beta chains listed next were all sequenced from one sample in a study of T cells in Graves' hyperthyroidism and ophthalmopathy. Template material for amplifying TCR beta CDR3 regions consisted of RNA transcripts. The TCR CDR3 was amplified in a first-round RT-PCR using the HTBI primer set. TCRdb recomputed calls from the multiplex PCR reads with MiXCR, one row per CDR3 protein. The sample has about 640,000 distinct CDR3 sequences; around 21% are singletons. Sequencing input: blood. All receptors derive from a man under 40 with Graves' ophthalmopathy.

This clonotype was observed many times. The chain links TRBV30 to TRBJ2-5; D is undetermined. CDR1 is GTSNPN, CDR2 SVGIG, per germline (reference sequence). The CDR3 spans 14 residues. With 1 base removed from V and 3 bases from J, the gap between germline ends came to 12 bases. CDR3: CAWSGWSGKETQYF. In DNA, the CDR3 is TGTGCCTGGAGTGGTTGGTCAGGCAAAGAGACCCAGTACTTC.

A single count supports this clonotype. The CDR3 sequence: CASSVGVSGDEQFF. The CDR3, as DNA: TGTGCCAGCAGCGTAGGGGTTAGCGGGGATGAGCAGTTCTTC. The genes are TRBV9 and TRBJ2-1; 8 bases agree with TRBD2. There are 14 residues in the CDR3. Trimming removed 0 bases from V and 8 bases from J; junction bases left unmatched: 4. Germline CDR1 SGDLS, CDR2 YYNGEE.

In this sample, this clonotype turned up a few times. The V call is TRBV5-5, the J call TRBJ1-4; D call uncertain. CDR3 size: 16 residues. Germline V gives CDR1 SGHKS, CDR2 YYEKEE (reference sequence). The V end was cut by 0 bases, the J end by 0 bases, with 9 bases between. This CDR3 reads CASSLARMSTNEKLFF. The CDR3 nucleotides read TGTGCCAGCAGCTTGGCCCGGATGTCAACTAATGAAAAACTGTTTTTT.

The chain combines TRBV14 with TRBJ2-2; tentative D call: TRBD1 (6 bases). Per germline, CDR1 SGHDN and CDR2 FVKESK. CDR3 length: 15 amino acids. The V end was cut by 3 bases, the J end by 4 bases, with 12 bases between. The CDR3 region is CASSHLQGVTGELFF. CDR3 in DNA: TGTGCCAGCAGCCATTTACAGGGAGTCACCGGGGAGCTGTTTTTT. Together with reference TRBV14 and TRBJ2-2, the CDR3 gives the full variable domain: EAGVTQFPSHSVIEKGQTVTLRCDPISGHDNLYWYRRVMGKEIKFLLHFVKESKQDESGMPNNRFLAERTGGTYSTLKVQPAELEDSGVYFCASSHLQGVTGELFFGEGSRLTVL.